One sample yielded the 17 T cell receptor beta chains listed below, sequenced in a study of blood T cell repertoires in COVID-19. Measured with immunoSEQ multiplex PCR; TCRdb has only the in-frame clones, and not every one. Of about 240,000 clones in the sample, roughly 80% were seen once. The sample was peripheral blood. These TCRs come from a woman aged 80 or older with acute or convalescent COVID-19.

The V and J genes are TRBV12-3 or TRBV12-4 and TRBJ2-2; the D gene is possibly TRBD1 (5 bases). The CDR3 length is 13 residues. V shed 2 bases and J shed 5 bases, with 6 bases lying between them. The CDR3 DNA is TGTGCCAGCAGTTTAAAGGGGACCGGGGAGCTGTTTTTT. Translating gives CASSLKGTGELFF.

The rearrangement uses TRBV4-1 and TRBJ2-7, with a weak D call TRBD2 (6 bases). The CDR3 spans 16 residues. The germline V gene has CDR1 MGHRA and CDR2 YSYEKL. V lost 2 bases to trimming and J lost 4 bases, with 18 bases between them. CDR3 in DNA: TGCGCCAGCAGCCAACCGGGACTCCGTTTTTATTACGAGCAGTACTTC. Translated, it gives CASSQPGLRFYYEQYF.

The chain joins TRBV24-1 to TRBJ1-5, with D perhaps matching TRBD1 (5 bases). V dropped 7 bases and J dropped 6 bases, with 15 bases sitting between them. Per germline, CDR1 KGHDR and CDR2 SFDVKD. This CDR3 comprises 14 residues. CDR3 sequence reads: CATRGWGDSQPQHF. Here the CDR3 DNA reads TGTGCCACCAGGGGGTGGGGGGACTCTCAGCCCCAGCATTTT.

A few counts support this clone. The V and J genes are TRBV4-1 and TRBJ1-4, with 9 nucleotides matching TRBD1. Germline V gene lookup returns CDR1 MGHRA and CDR2 YSYEKL. The CDR3 extends over 15 amino acids. The junction had 7 bases not matched to a gene; V was cut back by 3 bases and J by 8 bases. CDR3 loop: CASSHPGQGGEKLFF. Here the CDR3 DNA reads TGCGCCAGCAGCCATCCGGGACAGGGTGGCGAAAAACTGTTTTTT.

The rearrangement links TRBV12-3 or TRBV12-4 to TRBJ2-1; the match to TRBD1 covers 9 bases. V lost 1 base, J lost 13 bases, and 5 bases stayed unmatched. The CDR3 extends over 13 amino acids. The DNA of the CDR3 is TGTGCCAGCAGTTTAGAGGGACAGGGTGGACAGTTCTTC. Its translation is CASSLEGQGGQFF.

The CDR3 loop is CASGLTGGEVAEAFF. Written as DNA, the CDR3 is TGTGCTAGTGGTTTAACAGGGGGTGAAGTCGCTGAAGCTTTCTTT. This chain connects TRBV12-5 to TRBJ1-1; 8 bases agree with TRBD1. CDR1 and CDR2 (germline): LGHNT, FRNRAP. The CDR3 covers 15 residues. The trim removed 3 bases at V and 6 bases at J, leaving 9 bases unmatched.

The chain couples TRBV19 to TRBJ2-1, with 11 positions matching TRBD2. The CDR3 loop spans 19 amino acids. After removal of 1 base from V and 0 bases from J, the junction contained 8 bases not matched to a gene. The germline V gene encodes CDR1 LNHDA and CDR2 SQIVND (reference sequence). The CDR3 reads CASSIGLAGGFSSYNEQFF. DNA of the CDR3: TGTGCCAGTAGTATAGGGCTAGCGGGGGGCTTTAGCTCCTACAATGAGCAGTTCTTC. Together with reference TRBV19 and TRBJ2-1, the CDR3 gives the full variable domain: DGGITQSPKYLFRKEGQNVTLSCEQNLNHDAMYWYRQDPGQGLRLIYYSQIVNDFQKGDIAEGYSVSREKKESFPLTVTSAQKNPTAFYLCASSIGLAGGFSSYNEQFFGPGTRLTVL.

The rearrangement joins TRBV28 to TRBJ2-7, with D possibly matching TRBD2 (6 bases). The CDR3 loop spans 15 amino acids. The germline V gene has CDR1 MDHEN and CDR2 SYDVKM. Trimming removed 1 base from V and 3 bases from J, with 13 bases in between. CDR3 loop: CASSLSQWGLYEQYF. CDR3 DNA: TGTGCCAGCAGTTTATCCCAGTGGGGACTCTACGAGCAGTACTTC. The entire variable domain, with the rest obtained from reference TRBV28 and TRBJ2-7, is as follows: DVKVTQSSRYLVKRTGEKVFLECVQDMDHENMFWYRQDPGLGLRLIYFSYDVKMKEKGDIPEGYSVSREKKERFSLILESASTNQTSMYLCASSLSQWGLYEQYFGPGTRLTVT.

This clone was counted once. The chain recombines TRBV27 with TRBJ1-1; TRBD1 might be the D (5 bases). V gave up 2 bases and J gave up 3 bases, with 10 bases separating them. Germline CDR1 reads MNHEY; CDR2 reads SMNVEV (reference sequence). This CDR3 is built from 14 residues. The CDR3 loop is CASSLRAGDTEAFF. In nucleotides, the CDR3 is TGTGCCAGCAGTTTAAGGGCGGGGGACACTGAAGCTTTCTTT.

This chain uses TRBV24-1 with TRBJ1-5; 7 bases match TRBD1. Unmatched junction bases numbered 2, after V lost 6 bases and J lost 1 base. The CDR3 has 14 amino acids. Looked up from germline, CDR1 is KGHDR and CDR2 is SFDVKD. Here the CDR3 reads CATSRRGSNQPQHF. CDR3 in DNA: TGTGCCACCAGTCGCAGGGGGAGCAATCAGCCCCAGCATTTT.

The V gene is TRBV7-9, the J gene TRBJ1-1; 7 bases fit TRBD1. The trim removed 6 bases at V and 4 bases at J, leaving 17 bases unmatched. Germline values: CDR1 SEHNR, CDR2 FQNEAQ (reference sequence). This CDR3 has 17 amino acids. CDR3 region: CASSFRARGAGFTEAFF. CDR3 bases: TGTGCCAGCAGTTTCCGCGCCAGGGGGGCGGGTTTCACTGAAGCTTTCTTT.

This rearrangement joins TRBV24-1 to TRBJ2-5; 7 bases are shared with TRBD1. Trimming cost V 5 bases and J 4 bases; bases outside gene matches: 6. Germline V gene lookup returns CDR1 KGHDR and CDR2 SFDVKD. The CDR3 is 14 amino acids. The CDR3, as DNA: TGTGCCACCAGTGTTGAGGGGGCCGGAGAGACCCAGTACTTC. As protein: CATSVEGAGETQYF.

The V call is TRBV3-1 (or the pseudogene TRBV3-2), the J call TRBJ1-2, with 12 bases lining up with TRBD1. Germline loops: CDR1 LGHDT, CDR2 YNNKEL (reference sequence). The V and J ends lost 1 base and 8 bases, in that order; junction bases with no gene match: 5. The CDR3 spans 15 residues. The CDR3 DNA reads TGTGCCAGCAGCCAAGTCGGGACAGGGGGCGGCGGCTACACCTTC. This gives the protein CASSQVGTGGGGYTF.

J is TRBJ2-5 and V is TRBV18, with TRBD2 matching over 12 bases. The V segment lost 0 bases and the J segment 4 bases; nucleotides outside the gene matches: 6. Germline CDR1 KGHSH, CDR2 LQKENI. The CDR3 is 17 amino acids. The CDR3 DNA reads TGTGCCAGCTCACCACCCGGTCTAGCGGGGGGGCGAGAGACCCAGTACTTC. This codes for CASSPPGLAGGRETQYF.

The chain links TRBV7-9 to TRBJ2-1, with 7 bases matching TRBD1. Trimming removed 1 base from V and 4 bases from J; junction bases left unmatched: 4. Germline CDR1 reads SEHNR; CDR2 reads FQNEAQ (reference sequence). This CDR3 spans 15 amino acids. CDR3 DNA: TGTGCCAGCAGCTTAGGGACAGGCTTATACAATGAGCAGTTCTTC. Residues: CASSLGTGLYNEQFF.

This rearrangement joins TRBV7-2 to TRBJ2-3; D perhaps matches TRBD2 (6 bases). Per the germline V gene, CDR1 is SGHTA and CDR2 is FQGNSA. The CDR3 extends over 15 amino acids. Trimming removed 5 bases from V and 5 bases from J, with 17 bases in between. For the CDR3, the DNA is TGTGCCAGCAGCCGGGTGGGGAGGCAACAAGATACGCAGTATTTT. It specifies CASSRVGRQQDTQYF.

The CDR3: CASSLLPGQAKDTQYF. CDR3 coding DNA: TGTGCCAGCAGTTTATTGCCAGGACAGGCAAAGGATACGCAGTATTTT. This chain uses TRBV28 with TRBJ2-3, with 7 bases matching TRBD1. From germline, CDR1 is MDHEN and CDR2 SYDVKM. After removal of 1 base from V and 6 bases from J, the junction contained 10 bases not matched to a gene. There are 16 residues in the CDR3.